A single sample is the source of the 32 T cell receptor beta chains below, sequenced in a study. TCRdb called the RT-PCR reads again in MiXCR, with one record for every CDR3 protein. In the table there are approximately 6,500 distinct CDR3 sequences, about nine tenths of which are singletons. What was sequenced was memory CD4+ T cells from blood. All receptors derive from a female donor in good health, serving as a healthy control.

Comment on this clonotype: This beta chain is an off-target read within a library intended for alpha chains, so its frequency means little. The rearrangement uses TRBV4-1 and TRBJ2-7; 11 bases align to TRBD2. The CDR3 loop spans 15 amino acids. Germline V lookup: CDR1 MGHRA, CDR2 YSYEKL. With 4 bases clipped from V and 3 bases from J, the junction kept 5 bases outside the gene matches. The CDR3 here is CASSRGTSGHYEQYF. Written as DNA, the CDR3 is TGCGCCAGCAGCCGGGGGACTAGCGGTCACTACGAGCAGTACTTC.

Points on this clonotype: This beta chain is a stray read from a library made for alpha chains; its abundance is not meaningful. CDR3 DNA: TGCGCCAGCAGCTTGGTGAACTACGAGCAGTACTTC. Its translation is CASSLVNYEQYF. The chain couples TRBV5-1 to TRBJ2-7; no clear D. The CDR3 is 12 residues long. Trimming stripped 0 bases from V and 3 bases from J, with 4 bases between. Germline lookup yields CDR1 SGHRS and CDR2 YFSETQ. Combining the CDR3 with reference TRBV5-1 and TRBJ2-7 gives the whole variable domain KAGVTQTPRYLIKTRGQQVTLSCSPISGHRSVSWYQQTPGQGLQFLFEYFSETQRNKGNFPGRFSGRQFSNSRSEMNVSTLELGDSALYLCASSLVNYEQYFGPGTRLTVT.

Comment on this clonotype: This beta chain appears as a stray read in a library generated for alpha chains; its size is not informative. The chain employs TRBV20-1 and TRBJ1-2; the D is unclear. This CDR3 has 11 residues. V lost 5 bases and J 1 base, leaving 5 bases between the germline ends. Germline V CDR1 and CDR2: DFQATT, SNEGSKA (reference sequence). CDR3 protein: CSAFFNYGYTF. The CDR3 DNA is TGCAGTGCTTTTTTTAACTATGGCTACACCTTC.

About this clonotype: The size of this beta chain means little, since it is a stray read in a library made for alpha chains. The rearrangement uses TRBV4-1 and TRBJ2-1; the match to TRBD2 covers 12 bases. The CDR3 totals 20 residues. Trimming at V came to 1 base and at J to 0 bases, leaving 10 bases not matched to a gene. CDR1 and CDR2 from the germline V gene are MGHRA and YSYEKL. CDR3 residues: CASSQGFSLAGGLSYNEQFF. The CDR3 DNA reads TGCGCCAGCAGCCAAGGCTTTTCACTAGCGGGGGGCCTCTCCTACAATGAGCAGTTCTTC.

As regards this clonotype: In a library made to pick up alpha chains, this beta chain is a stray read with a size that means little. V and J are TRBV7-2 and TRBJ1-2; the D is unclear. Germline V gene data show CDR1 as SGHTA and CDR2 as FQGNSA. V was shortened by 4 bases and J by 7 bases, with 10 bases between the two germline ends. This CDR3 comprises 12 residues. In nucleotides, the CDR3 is TGTGCCAGCAGCTATCCTTGGGGTGGCTACACCTTC. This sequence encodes CASSYPWGGYTF.

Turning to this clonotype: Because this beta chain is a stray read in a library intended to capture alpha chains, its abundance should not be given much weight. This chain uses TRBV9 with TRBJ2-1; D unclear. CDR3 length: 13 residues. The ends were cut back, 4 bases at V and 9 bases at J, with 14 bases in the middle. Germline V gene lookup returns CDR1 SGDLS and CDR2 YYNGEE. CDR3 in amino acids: CASSFPPLPEQFF. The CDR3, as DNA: TGTGCCAGCAGCTTTCCCCCATTGCCTGAGCAGTTCTTC.

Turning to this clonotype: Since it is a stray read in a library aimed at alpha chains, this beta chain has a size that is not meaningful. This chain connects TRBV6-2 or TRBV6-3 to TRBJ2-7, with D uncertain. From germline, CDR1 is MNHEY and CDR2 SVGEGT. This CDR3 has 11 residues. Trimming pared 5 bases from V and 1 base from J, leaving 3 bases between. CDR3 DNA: TGTGCCAGCAGTCGATCCTACGAGCAGTACTTC. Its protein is CASSRSYEQYF.

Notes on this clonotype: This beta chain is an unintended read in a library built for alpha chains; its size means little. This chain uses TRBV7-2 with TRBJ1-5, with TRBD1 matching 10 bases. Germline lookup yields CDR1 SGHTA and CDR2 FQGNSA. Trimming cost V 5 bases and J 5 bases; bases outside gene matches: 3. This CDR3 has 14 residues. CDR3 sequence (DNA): TGTGCCAGCAGCAGGACAGGGGGACATCAGCCCCAGCATTTT. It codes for CASSRTGGHQPQHF.

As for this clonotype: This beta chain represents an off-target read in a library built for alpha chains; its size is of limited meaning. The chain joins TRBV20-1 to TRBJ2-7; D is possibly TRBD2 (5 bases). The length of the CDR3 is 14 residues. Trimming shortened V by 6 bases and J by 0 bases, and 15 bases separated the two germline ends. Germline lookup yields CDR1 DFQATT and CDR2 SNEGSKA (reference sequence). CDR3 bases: TGCAGTGCCTCGGCGTCTACTAGCTCCTACGAGCAGTACTTC. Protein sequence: CSASASTSSYEQYF.

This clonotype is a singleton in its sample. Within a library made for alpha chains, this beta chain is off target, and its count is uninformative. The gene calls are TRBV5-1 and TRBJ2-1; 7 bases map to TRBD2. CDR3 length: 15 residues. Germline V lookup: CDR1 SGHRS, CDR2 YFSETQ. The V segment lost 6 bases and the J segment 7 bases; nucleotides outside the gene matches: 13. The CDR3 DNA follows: TGCGCCAGCACCGACCCTAGCGGTTCGGGAAATGAGCAGTTCTTC. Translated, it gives CASTDPSGSGNEQFF.

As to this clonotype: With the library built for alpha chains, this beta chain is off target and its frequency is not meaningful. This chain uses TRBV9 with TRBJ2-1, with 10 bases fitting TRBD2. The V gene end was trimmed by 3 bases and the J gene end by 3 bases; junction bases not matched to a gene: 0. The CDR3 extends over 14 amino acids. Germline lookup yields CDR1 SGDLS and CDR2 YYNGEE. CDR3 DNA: TGTGCCAGCAGCGGGACTAGCGGCTACAATGAGCAGTTCTTC. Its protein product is CASSGTSGYNEQFF.

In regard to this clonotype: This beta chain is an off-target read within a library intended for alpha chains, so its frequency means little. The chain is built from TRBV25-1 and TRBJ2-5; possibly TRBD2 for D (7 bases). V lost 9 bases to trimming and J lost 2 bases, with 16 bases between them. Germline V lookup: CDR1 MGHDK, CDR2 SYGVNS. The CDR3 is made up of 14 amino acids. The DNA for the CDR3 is TGTGCCAGTATGCGGGGGCCATCTCAAGAGACCCAGTACTTC. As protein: CASMRGPSQETQYF.

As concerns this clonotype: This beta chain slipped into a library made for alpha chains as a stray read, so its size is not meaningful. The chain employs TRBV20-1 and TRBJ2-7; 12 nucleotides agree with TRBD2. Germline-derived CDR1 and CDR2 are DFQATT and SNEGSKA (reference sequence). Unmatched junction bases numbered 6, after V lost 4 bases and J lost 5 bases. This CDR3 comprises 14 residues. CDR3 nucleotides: TGCAGTGCTACCACCGGACTAGCGGGGCACGAGCAGTACTTC. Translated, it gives CSATTGLAGHEQYF.

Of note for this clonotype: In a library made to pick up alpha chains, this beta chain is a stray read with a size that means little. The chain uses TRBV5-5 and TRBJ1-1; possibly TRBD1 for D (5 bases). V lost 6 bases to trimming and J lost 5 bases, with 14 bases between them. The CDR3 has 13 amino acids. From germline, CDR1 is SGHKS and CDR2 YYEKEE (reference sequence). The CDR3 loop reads CASTLFGGTEAFF. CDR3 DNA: TGTGCCAGCACCCTCTTCGGGGGTACTGAAGCTTTCTTT.

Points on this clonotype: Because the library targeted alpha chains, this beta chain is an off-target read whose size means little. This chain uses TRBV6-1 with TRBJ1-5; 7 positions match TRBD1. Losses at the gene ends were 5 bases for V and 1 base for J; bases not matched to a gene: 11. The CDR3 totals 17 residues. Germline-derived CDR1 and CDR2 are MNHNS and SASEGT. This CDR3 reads CASSKTGALGSNQPQHF. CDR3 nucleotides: TGTGCCAGCAGTAAAACAGGGGCTCTAGGCAGCAATCAGCCCCAGCATTTT.

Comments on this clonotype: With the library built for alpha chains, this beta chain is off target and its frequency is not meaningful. CDR3: CSARSGDRVNTEAFF. As DNA, the CDR3 is TGCAGTGCTAGATCCGGGGACAGGGTCAACACTGAAGCTTTCTTT. The chain is built from TRBV20-1 and TRBJ1-1, with 9 bases fitting TRBD1. CDR3 length equals 15 residues. Unmatched junction bases numbered 6, after V lost 2 bases and J lost 2 bases. Germline V lookup: CDR1 DFQATT, CDR2 SNEGSKA (reference sequence).

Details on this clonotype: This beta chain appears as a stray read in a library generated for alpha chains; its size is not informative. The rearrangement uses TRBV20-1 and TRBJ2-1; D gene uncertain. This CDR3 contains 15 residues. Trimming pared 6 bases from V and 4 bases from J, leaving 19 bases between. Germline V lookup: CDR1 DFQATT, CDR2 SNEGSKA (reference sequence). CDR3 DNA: TGCAGTGCCCCGGTCCCCCTAGGATGGTACAATGAGCAGTTCTTC. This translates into CSAPVPLGWYNEQFF.

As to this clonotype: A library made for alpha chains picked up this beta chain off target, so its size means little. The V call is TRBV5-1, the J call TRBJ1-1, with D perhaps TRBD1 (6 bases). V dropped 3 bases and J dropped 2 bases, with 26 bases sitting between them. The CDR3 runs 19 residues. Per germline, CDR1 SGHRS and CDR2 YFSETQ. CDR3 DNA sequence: TGCGCCAGCAGCTCGTTTCTTGCCGCCGCGGGACACCTAAACACTGAAGCTTTCTTT. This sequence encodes CASSSFLAAAGHLNTEAFF.

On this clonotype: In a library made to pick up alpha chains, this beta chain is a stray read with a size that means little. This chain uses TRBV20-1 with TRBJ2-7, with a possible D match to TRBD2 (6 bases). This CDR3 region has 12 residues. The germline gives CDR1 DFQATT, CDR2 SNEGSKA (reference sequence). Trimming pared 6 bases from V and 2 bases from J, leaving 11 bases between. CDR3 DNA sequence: TGCAGTGCCTCTAGCGAGACCTACGAGCAGTACTTC. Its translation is CSASSETYEQYF.

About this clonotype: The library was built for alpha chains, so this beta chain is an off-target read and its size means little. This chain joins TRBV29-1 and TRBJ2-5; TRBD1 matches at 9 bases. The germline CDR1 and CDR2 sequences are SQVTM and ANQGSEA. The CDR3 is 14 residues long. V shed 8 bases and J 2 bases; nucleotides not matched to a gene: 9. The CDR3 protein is CSQSGGQGQETQYF. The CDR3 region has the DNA TGCAGCCAATCCGGGGGACAGGGACAAGAGACCCAGTACTTC. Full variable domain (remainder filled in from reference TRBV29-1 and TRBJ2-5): SAVISQKPSRDICQRGTSLTIQCQVDSQVTMMFWYRQQPGQSLTLIATANQGSEATYESGFVIDKFPISRPNLTFSTLTVSNMSPEDSSIYLCSQSGGQGQETQYFGPGTRLLVL.

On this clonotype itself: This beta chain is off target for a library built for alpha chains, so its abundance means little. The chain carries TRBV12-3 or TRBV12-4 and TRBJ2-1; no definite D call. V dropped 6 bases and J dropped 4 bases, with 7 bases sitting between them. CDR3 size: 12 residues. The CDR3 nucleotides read TGTGCCAGCAGACGAGAGTACAATGAGCAGTTCTTC. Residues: CASRREYNEQFF.

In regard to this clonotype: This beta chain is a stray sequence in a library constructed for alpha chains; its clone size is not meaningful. DNA for the CDR3: TGTGCCAGCAGACCGGGACTAGCGGTCCAAGAGACCCAGTACTTC. Translation gives CASRPGLAVQETQYF. The chain uses TRBV28 and TRBJ2-5; 11 bases fit TRBD2. Germline CDR1 MDHEN, CDR2 SYDVKM. The trim removed 6 bases at V and 1 base at J, leaving 4 bases unmatched. The CDR3 runs 15 residues.

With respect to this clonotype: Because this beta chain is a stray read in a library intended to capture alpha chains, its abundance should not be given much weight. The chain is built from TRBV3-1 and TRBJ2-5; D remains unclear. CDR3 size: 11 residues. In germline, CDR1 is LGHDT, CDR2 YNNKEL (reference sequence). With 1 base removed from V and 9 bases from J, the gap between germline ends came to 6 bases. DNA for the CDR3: TGTGCCAGCAGCCAAGCGATGGCCCAGTACTTC. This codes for CASSQAMAQYF.

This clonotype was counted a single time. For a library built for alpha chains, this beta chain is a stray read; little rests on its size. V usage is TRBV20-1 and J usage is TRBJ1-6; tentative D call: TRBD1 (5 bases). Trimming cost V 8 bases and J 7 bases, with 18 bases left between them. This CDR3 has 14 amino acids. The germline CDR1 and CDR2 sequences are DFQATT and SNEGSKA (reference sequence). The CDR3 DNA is TGCAGTTTACCGGGACGCTTCGAAAATTCACCCCTCCACTTT. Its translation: CSLPGRFENSPLHF.

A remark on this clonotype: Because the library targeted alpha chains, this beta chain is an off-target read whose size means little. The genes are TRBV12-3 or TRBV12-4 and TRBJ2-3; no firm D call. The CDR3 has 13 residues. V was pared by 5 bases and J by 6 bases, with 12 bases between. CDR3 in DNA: TGTGCCAGCAGTCTAACCTACTGGGATACGCAGTATTTT. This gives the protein CASSLTYWDTQYF.

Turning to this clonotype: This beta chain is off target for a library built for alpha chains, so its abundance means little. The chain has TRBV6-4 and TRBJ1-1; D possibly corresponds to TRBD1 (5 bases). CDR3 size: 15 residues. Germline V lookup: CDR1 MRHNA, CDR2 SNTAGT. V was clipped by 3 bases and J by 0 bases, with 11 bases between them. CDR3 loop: CASSEPGSMNTEAFF. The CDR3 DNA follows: TGTGCCAGCAGTGAGCCAGGGAGTATGAACACTGAAGCTTTCTTT.

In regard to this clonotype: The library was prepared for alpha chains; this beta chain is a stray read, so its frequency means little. CDR3 coding DNA: TGCAGTGCCCCGTCCCCCAACAATGAGCAGTTCTTC. This codes for CSAPSPNNEQFF. J is TRBJ2-1 and V is TRBV20-1; unclear D gene. From germline, CDR1 is DFQATT and CDR2 SNEGSKA (reference sequence). The V and J ends lost 6 bases and 5 bases respectively, with 11 bases between them. The CDR3 has 12 amino acids.

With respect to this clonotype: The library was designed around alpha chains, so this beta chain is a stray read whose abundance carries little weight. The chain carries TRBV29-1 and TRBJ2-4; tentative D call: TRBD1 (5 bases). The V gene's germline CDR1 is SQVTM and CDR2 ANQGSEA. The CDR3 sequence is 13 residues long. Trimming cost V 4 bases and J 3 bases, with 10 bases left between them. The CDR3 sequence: CSVGLQDKNIQYF. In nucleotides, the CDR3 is TGCAGCGTTGGTCTACAGGACAAAAACATTCAGTACTTC.

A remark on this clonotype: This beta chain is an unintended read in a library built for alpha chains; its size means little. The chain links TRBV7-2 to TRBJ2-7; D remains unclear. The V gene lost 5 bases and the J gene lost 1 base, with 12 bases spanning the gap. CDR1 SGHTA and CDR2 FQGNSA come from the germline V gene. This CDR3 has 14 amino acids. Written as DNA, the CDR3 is TGTGCCAGCAGCCCCGTTACGTCTTCCTACGAGCAGTACTTC. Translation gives CASSPVTSSYEQYF.

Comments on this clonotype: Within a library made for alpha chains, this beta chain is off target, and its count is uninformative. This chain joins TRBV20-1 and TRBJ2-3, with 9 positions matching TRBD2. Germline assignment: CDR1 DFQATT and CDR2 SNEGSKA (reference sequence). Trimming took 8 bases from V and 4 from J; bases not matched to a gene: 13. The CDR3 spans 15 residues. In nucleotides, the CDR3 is TGCAGTACCCTGGAGGGGCGGGGGGGCTCAGATACGCAGTATTTT. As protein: CSTLEGRGGSDTQYF.

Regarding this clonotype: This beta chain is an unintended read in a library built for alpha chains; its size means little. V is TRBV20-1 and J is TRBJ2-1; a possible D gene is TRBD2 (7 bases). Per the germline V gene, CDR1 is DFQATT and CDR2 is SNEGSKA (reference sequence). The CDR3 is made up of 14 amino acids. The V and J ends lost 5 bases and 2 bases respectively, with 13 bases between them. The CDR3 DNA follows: TGCAGTGCTGTTCGGGGGGCGGCCTACAATGAGCAGTTCTTC. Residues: CSAVRGAAYNEQFF.

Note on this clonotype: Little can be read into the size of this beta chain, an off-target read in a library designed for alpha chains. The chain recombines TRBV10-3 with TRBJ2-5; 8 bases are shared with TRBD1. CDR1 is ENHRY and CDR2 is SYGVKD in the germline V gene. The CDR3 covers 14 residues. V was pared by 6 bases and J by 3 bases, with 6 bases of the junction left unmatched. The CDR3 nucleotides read TGTGCCATCAGAGGGACAGGAACCGAAGAGACCCAGTACTTC. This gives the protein CAIRGTGTEETQYF.